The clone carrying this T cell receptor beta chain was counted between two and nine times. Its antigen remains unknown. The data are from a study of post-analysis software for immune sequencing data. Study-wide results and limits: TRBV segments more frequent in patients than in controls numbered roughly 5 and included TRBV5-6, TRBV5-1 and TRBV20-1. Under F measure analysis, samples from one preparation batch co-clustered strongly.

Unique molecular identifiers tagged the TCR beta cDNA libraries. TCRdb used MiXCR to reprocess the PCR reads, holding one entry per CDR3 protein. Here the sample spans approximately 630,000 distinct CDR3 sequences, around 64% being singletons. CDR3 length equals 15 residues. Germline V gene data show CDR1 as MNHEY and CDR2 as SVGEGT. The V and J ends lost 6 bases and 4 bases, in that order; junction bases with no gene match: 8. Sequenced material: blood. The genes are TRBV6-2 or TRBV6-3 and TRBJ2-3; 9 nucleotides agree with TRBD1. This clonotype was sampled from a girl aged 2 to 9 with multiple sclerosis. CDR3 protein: CASRRGRTGADTQYF. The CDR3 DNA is TGTGCCAGCAGAAGGGGCAGGACAGGGGCAGATACGCAGTATTTT.